This is a list of T cell receptor beta chains from one sample in a study of blood T cell repertoires in COVID-19. Generated by immunoSEQ multiplex PCR, the TCRdb table keeps only in-frame clones and is missing some. The sample contains a few hundred thousand clones, 85% to 90% of which appear only once. The sample consisted of PBMCs or T cells enriched from blood (not recorded which). These receptors originate from a man aged 35 to 55 who had recovered from COVID-19. CDR3s include the opening cysteine and the closing phenylalanine or tryptophan. Fields, in order: J gene, D gene, V gene, clone size, CDR3 protein, CDR3 DNA. A D gene is named only where the DNA matches it firmly. Not all rows give a size; the values are once, few, many and, for expanded clones, a class.

TRBJ2-3,TRBD2,TRBV7-2,-,CASSLPGLALNTQYF,TGTGCCAGCAGCCTCCCGGGACTAGCGCTGAATACGCAGTATTTT
TRBJ1-5,-,TRBV9,-,CASSAWDNNQPQHF,TGTGCCAGCAGCGCCTGGGACAACAATCAGCCCCAGCATTTT
TRBJ1-4,TRBD1,TRBV11-2,-,CASSGRPRQGSNEKLFF,TGTGCCAGCAGCGGAAGACCCAGACAGGGGAGTAATGAAAAACTGTTTTTT
TRBJ1-2,-,TRBV27,-,CASSSLSNYGYTF,TGTGCCAGCAGTTCCTTATCTAACTATGGCTACACCTTC
TRBJ2-5,TRBD2,TRBV5-5,-,CASSLVGRGVQETQYF,TGTGCCAGCAGCTTGGTCGGTCGGGGGGTACAAGAGACCCAGTACTTC
TRBJ2-1,TRBD1,TRBV6-5,-,CASSYRDRGRNNEQFF,TGTGCCAGCAGTTATAGGGACAGGGGGCGAAACAATGAGCAGTTCTTC
TRBJ2-5,-,TRBV18,-,CASSPSAGRSQETQYF,TGTGCCAGCTCACCCTCGGCGGGTCGGAGCCAAGAGACCCAGTACTTC
TRBJ2-3,TRBD2,TRBV7-9,few,CASSLMCVAGEFTDTQYF,TGTGCCAGCAGCTTGATGTGTGTAGCGGGGGAGTTCACAGATACGCAGTATTTT
TRBJ2-5,TRBD1,TRBV14,-,CASSQDLGQGYMETQYF,TGTGCCAGCAGCCAAGATCTCGGACAGGGGTACATGGAGACCCAGTACTTC
TRBJ1-2,TRBD1,TRBV25-1,-,CASSELGQDHLNYGYTF,TGTGCCAGCAGTGAATTGGGACAGGACCACCTTAACTATGGCTACACCTTC
TRBJ2-3,TRBD2,TRBV6-5,-,CASSKSGNSGDTQYF,TGTGCCAGCAGTAAAAGCGGGAATTCAGGAGATACGCAGTATTTT
TRBJ2-7,TRBD1,TRBV5-4,-,CASSSPRQGADYEQYF,TGTGCCAGCAGCTCTCCCAGACAGGGGGCGGACTACGAGCAGTACTTC
TRBJ1-1,-,TRBV11-3,-,CASSLGSRAGPNTEAFF,TGTGCCAGCAGCTTAGGGAGTAGGGCAGGGCCGAACACTGAAGCTTTCTTT
TRBJ2-3,TRBD2,TRBV19,-,CASSRREAYTDTQYF,TGTGCCAGTAGTAGGCGGGAGGCTTACACAGATACGCAGTATTTT